These 31 T cell receptor delta chains originate from one sample sequenced in a study of gamma-delta T cells after stem cell transplantation. TCRdb reanalyzed the RT-PCR reads using CATT. Here the sample spans 5,500 to 7,000 delta-chain clones, 20% to 30% being singletons. Sequences were obtained from gamma-delta T cells. These TCRs come from a human donor. It is not recorded whose cells these are; they may come from a transplant donor.

By share, this clone counts as medium-sized. The V call is TRDV2, the J call TRDJ1; D remains ambiguous. Germline-derived CDR1 and CDR2 are GEAIGNYY and EKD. Trimming removed 3 bases from V and 1 base from J, with 20 bases in between. The CDR3 has 17 amino acids. CDR3 amino acids: CACDVVGTHNPTDKLIF. The CDR3 DNA reads TGTGCCTGTGACGTCGTCGGCACCCACAATCCCACCGATAAACTCATCTTT.

This clone was seen more than once but under ten times. The rearrangement joins TRDV2 to TRDJ3; the match to TRDD3 covers 11 bases. V shed 0 bases and J 1 base; nucleotides not matched to a gene: 10. CDR1 and CDR2 (germline): GEAIGNYY, EKD. The CDR3 consists of 21 residues. The CDR3 nucleotides read TGTGCCTGTGACACCGCGAGTGGGGGATACGCGGCGTCCTGGGACACCCGACAGATGTTTTTC. This encodes CACDTASGGYAASWDTRQMFF.

This clone showed up just a few times. Other DNA sequences within the sample encode an identical CDR3. The V gene is TRDV2, the J gene TRDJ1; 8 bases fit TRDD3. The trim removed 3 bases at V and 0 bases at J, leaving 8 bases unmatched. This CDR3 contains 16 residues. In germline, CDR1 is GEAIGNYY, CDR2 EKD. The CDR3 DNA follows: TGTGCCTGTGACGGATTACTGGGGGGTGACACCGATAAACTCATCTTT. Protein product: CACDGLLGGDTDKLIF.

A few counts support this clone. The V and J genes are TRDV2 and TRDJ1; 11 bases align to TRDD3. CDR3 length: 19 residues. Germline CDR1 and CDR2: GEAIGNYY and EKD. Unmatched junction bases numbered 11, after V lost 0 bases and J lost 0 bases. This CDR3 is CACDTVMGDTHRYTDKLIF. The CDR3 coding sequence is TGTGCCTGTGACACCGTGATGGGGGATACGCATAGGTACACCGATAAACTCATCTTT.

About this clone: Possible read error: a much larger clone is one base away. The chain employs TRDV2 and TRDJ1; TRDD3 agrees at 8 bases. The V segment lost 5 bases and the J segment 0 bases; nucleotides outside the gene matches: 25. There are 21 residues in the CDR3. Germline-derived CDR1 and CDR2 are GEAIGNYY and EKD. The CDR3 DNA sequence: TGTGCCTGTGTCACGGTGATGGGGGATCCATATAGAAAGGAGTACACCGATAAACTCATCTTT. It translates to CACVTVMGDPYRKEYTDKLIF.

This clone rates as medium-sized. This chain joins TRDV2 and TRDJ3; D possibly corresponds to TRDD2 (6 bases). Germline-derived CDR1 and CDR2 are GEAIGNYY and EKD. V gave up 4 bases and J gave up 0 bases, with 18 bases separating them. CDR3 size: 19 residues. The CDR3 bases are TGTGCCTGTGATTTCTCTTCCTCGCCCCTCTCCTGGGACACCCGACAGATGTTTTTC. Protein sequence: CACDFSSSPLSWDTRQMFF.

This clone has only a few counts. Only one base separates this from a far larger clonotype, so it likely reflects a read error. The rearrangement joins TRDV1 to TRDJ1; 9 bases match TRDD3. The CDR3 extends over 17 amino acids. Germline lookup yields CDR1 TSWWSYY and CDR2 QGS. V lost 4 bases and J lost 11; bases outside the gene matches: 20. CDR3 loop: CALGGLYALGIRGELIF. Written as DNA, the CDR3 is TGTGCTCTTGGGGGACTGTACGCACTGGGGATACGCGGAGAGCTCATCTTT.

This clone is judged medium-sized. V is TRDV2 and J is TRDJ2, with 7 nucleotides matching TRDD2. Germline-derived CDR1 and CDR2 are GEAIGNYY and EKD. This CDR3 spans 19 amino acids. V was clipped by 0 bases and J by 0 bases; unmatched bases: 12. The CDR3 region has the DNA TGTGCCTGTGACACCCGGCCTTCCTTCGGCCTCACTTTGACAGCACAACTCTTCTTT. This gives the protein CACDTRPSFGLTLTAQLFF.

J is TRDJ1 and V is TRDV2, with 8 bases aligning to TRDD3. The CDR3 length is 18 residues. The J segment lost 8 bases and the V segment lost 3 bases, leaving 22 bases of the junction unmatched. The germline V gene encodes CDR1 GEAIGNYY and CDR2 EKD. The chain's CDR3 is CACDELRRLVSGIPKLIF. The CDR3, as DNA: TGTGCCTGTGACGAGCTTCGTCGTCTGGTGTCGGGGATACCGAAACTCATCTTT.

This clone is deemed medium-sized. In nucleotides, the CDR3 is TGTGCCTGTTTCCGACTGGGGGATATAAGGAGCTCCTGGGACACCCGACAGATGTTTTTC. It specifies CACFRLGDIRSSWDTRQMFF. The rearrangement links TRDV2 to TRDJ3; 11 bases match TRDD3. Germline CDR1 and CDR2: GEAIGNYY and EKD. The CDR3 runs 20 residues. J gave up 0 bases and V 6 bases, and 12 bases lay outside the gene matches.

This clone came up a few times. This chain connects TRDV2 to TRDJ1; 7 positions match TRDD3. Germline V CDR1 and CDR2: GEAIGNYY, EKD. Unmatched junction bases numbered 23, after V lost 3 bases and J lost 8 bases. The CDR3 loop spans 18 amino acids. The CDR3 DNA follows: TGTGCCTGTGACGCCCTGAGGACTGGGGAGCCCCGATGGAAAAAACTCATCTTT. It encodes CACDALRTGEPRWKKLIF.

This chain uses TRDV2 with TRDJ1, with 7 positions matching TRDD3. The junction had 9 bases not matched to a gene; V was cut back by 3 bases and J by 3 bases. This CDR3 spans 15 amino acids. The germline CDR1 and CDR2 sequences are GEAIGNYY and EKD. The CDR3 loop is CACDALGLRADKLIF. The CDR3 region has the DNA TGTGCCTGTGACGCACTGGGGCTTCGGGCCGATAAACTCATCTTT.

The CDR3 sequence: CACDTWTPWDTRQMFF. In DNA, the CDR3 is TGTGCCTGTGACACATGGACTCCCTGGGACACCCGACAGATGTTTTTC. This chain joins TRDV2 and TRDJ3, with D unclear. The CDR3 sequence is 16 residues long. The germline gives CDR1 GEAIGNYY, CDR2 EKD. Trimming stripped 1 base from V and 2 bases from J, with 8 bases between.

The table lists this clone with a few counts. This chain joins TRDV2 and TRDJ3; 13 nucleotides match TRDD3. From germline, CDR1 is GEAIGNYY and CDR2 EKD. The ends lost 4 bases at V and 0 bases at J; junction bases unmatched: 5. The CDR3 totals 19 residues. The CDR3 DNA reads as TGTGCCTGTGATTCACTGGGGGATACGCCCTCCTGGGACACCCGACAGATGTTTTTC. It translates to CACDSLGDTPSWDTRQMFF.

Relative to its sample, this clone is medium-sized. J is TRDJ1 and V is TRDV2, with 13 bases that match TRDD3. The CDR3 is made up of 19 amino acids. J lost 7 bases, V lost 0 bases, and 16 bases had no gene match. Germline CDR1 GEAIGNYY, CDR2 EKD. This CDR3 reads CACDTVPTGGYGGVGKLIF. The CDR3 DNA reads TGTGCCTGTGACACCGTACCTACTGGGGGATACGGGGGGGTTGGTAAACTCATCTTT.

The table lists this clone with a few counts. The genes are TRDV1 and TRDJ3, with a tentative D call TRDD3 (8 bases). Germline CDR1 is TSWWSYY and CDR2 is QGS. The CDR3 runs 24 residues. Trimming took 3 bases from V and 0 from J, leaving 30 bases between them. For the CDR3, the DNA is TGTGCTCTTGGGGACCTACCTTCCTTTACTGGGGGTTCCCATCCCTCCTGGGACACCCGACAGATGTTTTTC. This gives the protein CALGDLPSFTGGSHPSWDTRQMFF.

Comment on this clone: This likely reflects a read error, since a far larger clone is one base away. The sample has other DNA sequences that encode this CDR3 too. The J gene is TRDJ1, the V gene TRDV2; TRDD3 matches at 8 bases. CDR3 length: 21 residues. Germline values: CDR1 GEAIGNYY, CDR2 EKD. The J segment lost 1 base and the V segment lost 4 bases, leaving 25 bases of the junction unmatched. In DNA form, the CDR3 reads TGTGCCTGTGATTCCCTTCCGGCGGCTGGGGATACCTCTAGGGGCACCGATAAACTCATCTTT. Translation: CACDSLPAAGDTSRGTDKLIF.

This clone was counted a few times. The CDR3 DNA is TGTGCCTGTGACACCGTATCGCTGGGACCCGGGGGGACCACCGATAAACTCATCTTT. As protein: CACDTVSLGPGGTTDKLIF. V usage is TRDV2 and J usage is TRDJ1, with D tentatively TRDD3 (6 bases). CDR1 is GEAIGNYY, CDR2 EKD, per germline. The ends were cut back, 0 bases at V and 1 base at J, with 23 bases in the middle. The CDR3 covers 19 residues.

This clone is labeled medium-sized. V and J are TRDV2 and TRDJ2, with 11 bases identical to TRDD3. J was trimmed by 3 bases and V by 4 bases; bases with no gene match: 15. CDR1 is GEAIGNYY and CDR2 is EKD in the germline V gene. CDR3 length: 19 amino acids. The DNA of the CDR3 is TGTGCCTGTGATCCCCTTACTGGGGGATATGGACGACTGACAGCACAACTCTTCTTT. Translated: CACDPLTGGYGRLTAQLFF.

This clone was seen more than once but under ten times. The chain recombines TRDV2 with TRDJ1; the match to TRDD3 covers 13 bases. The CDR3 loop spans 18 amino acids. V shed 3 bases and J 0 bases; nucleotides not matched to a gene: 9. CDR1 and CDR2 from the germline V gene are GEAIGNYY and EKD. CDR3 in amino acids: CACDPVLGDTRYTDKLIF. CDR3 bases: TGTGCCTGTGACCCCGTACTGGGGGATACGCGGTACACCGATAAACTCATCTTT.

V is TRDV2 and J is TRDJ3; 9 bases map to TRDD3. V lost 0 bases to trimming and J lost 1 base; unmatched junction nucleotides: 12. This CDR3 is built from 21 residues. The germline V gene encodes CDR1 GEAIGNYY and CDR2 EKD. CDR3 residues: CACDTVHLGDTLSWDTRQMFF. The DNA for the CDR3 is TGTGCCTGTGACACCGTGCATCTAGGGGATACGTTATCCTGGGACACCCGACAGATGTTTTTC.

In the case of this clone: Other DNA sequences in the same sample also yield this CDR3. This chain joins TRDV2 and TRDJ1, with 13 nucleotides matching TRDD3. The CDR3 contains 18 residues. V lost 4 bases and J lost 1; bases outside the gene matches: 11. CDR1 is GEAIGNYY and CDR2 is EKD in the germline V gene. DNA of the CDR3: TGTGCCTGTGATCCCCTCGTACTGGGGGATACGCGCACCGATAAACTCATCTTT. It specifies CACDPLVLGDTRTDKLIF.

The count of this clone is one. A much larger clone sits a single nucleotide away, making a read error possible. The rearrangement joins TRDV2 to TRDJ1, with D possibly being TRDD3 (6 bases). Germline V gene lookup returns CDR1 GEAIGNYY and CDR2 EKD. The CDR3 totals 16 residues. The DNA for the CDR3 is TGTGCCCGTGACCCTCTAGGCGTCGGGGGAACCGATAAACTCATCTTT. The encoded protein is CARDPLGVGGTDKLIF.

The gene calls are TRDV2 and TRDJ1; D possibly corresponds to TRDD3 (5 bases). This CDR3 is 14 amino acids long. Germline loops: CDR1 GEAIGNYY, CDR2 EKD. V was cut by 4 bases and J by 2 bases, with 13 bases left in between. The CDR3, as DNA: TGTGCCTGTGATGAGATACAGGGGACCGATAAACTCATCTTT. As protein: CACDEIQGTDKLIF.

This clone was seen more than once but under ten times. The chain uses TRDV3 and TRDJ1; 8 bases agree with TRDD3. Per germline, CDR1 TVYSNPD and CDR2 GDNSRS (reference sequence). The V segment lost 3 bases and the J segment 1 base; nucleotides outside the gene matches: 4. The CDR3 runs 13 residues. CDR3 sequence reads: CAFPGGGTDKLIF. The CDR3 bases are TGTGCCTTCCCTGGGGGAGGCACCGATAAACTCATCTTT.

This clone is deemed medium-sized (0.01 to 0.1%). This chain links TRDV2 with TRDJ3; 11 bases are a match to TRDD3. Trimming at V came to 1 base and at J to 0 bases, leaving 22 bases not matched to a gene. Per the germline V gene, CDR1 is GEAIGNYY and CDR2 is EKD. This CDR3 contains 25 residues. The CDR3 reads CACDTINPNWGIGPQSSWDTRQMFF. CDR3 nucleotides: TGTGCCTGTGACACGATTAACCCGAACTGGGGGATAGGCCCGCAGAGCTCCTGGGACACCCGACAGATGTTTTTC.

By share of the sample, this clone is medium-sized. The V and J genes are TRDV2 and TRDJ1; possible D gene TRDD2, 5 bases. The CDR3 consists of 15 residues. Per germline, CDR1 GEAIGNYY and CDR2 EKD. Trimming pared 0 bases from V and 3 bases from J, leaving 13 bases between. CDR3 coding DNA: TGTGCCTGTGACACCCTCTCTACCTTCGCCGATAAACTCATCTTT. Translating it yields CACDTLSTFADKLIF.

As concerns this clone: A read error is the likely source, as a far larger clone sits one nucleotide away. Other nucleotide sequences in the sample specify the same CDR3. Here the CDR3 reads CACDTAGGYRGKSTDKLIF. The CDR3 DNA reads TGTGCCTGTGACACCGCTGGGGGATACCGGGGGAAGAGCACCGACAAACTCATCTTT. The genes are TRDV2 and TRDJ1, with TRDD3 matching over 11 bases. The CDR3 totals 19 residues. Germline CDR1 GEAIGNYY, CDR2 EKD.

Only a few counts were recorded for this clone. A single base is all that separates this from a far larger clone, so a read error is likely. The sample contains more than one DNA sequence encoding this CDR3. This rearrangement joins TRDV2 to TRDJ1, with 13 bases aligning to TRDD3. The CDR3 loop spans 17 amino acids. The V gene's germline CDR1 is GEAIGNYY and CDR2 EKD. CDR3 DNA sequence: TGTGCCTGCGACACCTTACTGGGGGATACGCGTACCGATAAACTCATCTTT. It is translated as CACDTLLGDTRTDKLIF.

This clone ranks as medium-sized. This chain uses TRDV2 with TRDJ1, with TRDD3 matching 11 bases. J gave up 0 bases and V 0 bases, and 14 bases lay outside the gene matches. The CDR3 spans 20 residues. Germline loops: CDR1 GEAIGNYY, CDR2 EKD. The CDR3, as DNA: TGTGCCTGTGACACCGTAATCCGAAACTGGGGGATAGTACACACCGATAAACTCATCTTT. It yields the protein CACDTVIRNWGIVHTDKLIF.

This clone was counted between two and nine times. Given a far larger clone just one base away, this is likely a sequencing read error. The chain carries TRDV2 and TRDJ1; the D gene is possibly TRDD3 (6 bases). The germline V gene encodes CDR1 GEAIGNYY and CDR2 EKD. CDR3 length: 19 residues. The CDR3 region has the DNA TGTGCCCGTGACACCATTTCTACGGGGGACCCGAAGTACACCGATAAACTCATCTTT. Its protein product is CARDTISTGDPKYTDKLIF.